A selection of T cell receptor beta chains follows, all from one sample in a study of CD8 T cells in Susac syndrome. TCRdb re-called the immunoSEQ multiplex PCR reads with MiXCR, one entry per CDR3 protein. The sample records 200,000 or so distinct CDR3 sequences, roughly 96% being singletons. The material sequenced was CD4+ T cells from PBMCs. The receptors were gathered from a human donor with multiple sclerosis. CDR3s include the opening cysteine and the closing phenylalanine or tryptophan. A D gene is named only where the DNA matches it firmly. Not every row has a clone size; where given, it reads once, few, many or a size class.

abundance	v_gene	j_gene	d_gene	CDR3aa	CDR3nt
NA	TRBV12-3/TRBV12-4	TRBJ1-2	TRBD1	CASRATGDGYTF	TGTGCCAGCAGAGCTACAGGGGACGGCTACACCTTC
NA	TRBV6-5	TRBJ2-1	NA	CASSYGGGAYNEQFF	TGTGCCAGCAGTTACGGCGGAGGGGCCTACAATGAGCAGTTCTTC
NA	TRBV30	TRBJ2-1	TRBD2	CAWVAGGLNEQFF	TGTGCCTGGGTAGCGGGGGGCCTCAATGAGCAGTTCTTC
NA	TRBV20-1	TRBJ1-2	TRBD1	CSAIAQDRDYGYTF	TGCAGTGCTATAGCCCAGGACAGGGACTATGGCTACACCTTC
NA	TRBV18	TRBJ2-6	TRBD1	CASSPLGTGVPTSGANVLTF	TGTGCCAGCTCACCCCTTGGGACAGGGGTACCGACCTCTGGGGCCAACGTCCTGACTTTC
NA	TRBV5-4	TRBJ2-7	TRBD2	CASSPPAGGQNEQYF	TGTGCCAGCAGCCCCCCAGCGGGGGGGCAGAACGAGCAGTACTTC
NA	TRBV30	TRBJ2-3	TRBD2	CAWSPQGLAGDTQYF	TGTGCCTGGAGCCCCCAGGGACTAGCGGGAGATACGCAGTATTTT
NA	TRBV12-3/TRBV12-4	TRBJ2-5	TRBD1	CASRSGGAGTQYF	TGTGCCAGCAGATCAGGGGGCGCGGGGACCCAGTACTTC
NA	TRBV2	TRBJ1-1	NA	CASTQGIEAFF	TGTGCCAGCACTCAGGGGATTGAAGCTTTCTTT
NA	TRBV10-3	TRBJ1-5	TRBD1	CAISDQTGGQPQHF	TGTGCCATCAGTGATCAGACAGGGGGGCAGCCCCAGCATTTT
NA	TRBV7-9	TRBJ2-3	NA	CASSLRWDTDTQYF	TGTGCCAGCAGCTTAAGATGGGACACAGATACGCAGTATTTT
few	TRBV12-3/TRBV12-4	TRBJ1-2	NA	CASSSQGYGYTF	TGTGCCAGCAGTTCCCAGGGGTATGGCTACACCTTC
NA	TRBV5-1	TRBJ2-7	NA	CASSLASSGTYEQYF	TGCGCCAGCAGCTTGGCGAGCTCAGGGACCTACGAGCAGTACTTC
NA	TRBV14	TRBJ2-7	TRBD2	CASSRLTSGSSYEQYF	TGTGCCAGCAGCCGCCTGACTAGCGGGAGCTCCTACGAGCAGTACTTC
NA	TRBV7-2	TRBJ2-7	NA	CASSLADEQYF	TGTGCCAGCAGCCTGGCAGACGAGCAGTACTTC
once	TRBV7-9	TRBJ2-5	NA	CASSRDPSGAKTQYF	TGTGCCAGCAGCCGCGACCCCTCAGGGGCGAAGACCCAGTACTTC
NA	TRBV12-3/TRBV12-4	TRBJ2-1	NA	CASSWGVSYNEQFF	TGTGCCAGCAGTTGGGGGGTATCCTACAATGAGCAGTTCTTC
NA	TRBV6-5	TRBJ1-6	NA	CASSFPNSPLHF	TGTGCCAGCAGTTTCCCCAATTCACCCCTCCACTTT
NA	TRBV27	TRBJ2-2	NA	CASRGRDRPTGELFF	TGTGCCAGCCGGGGGAGGGACAGACCTACCGGGGAGCTGTTTTTT
NA	TRBV11-2	TRBJ2-7	NA	CASSLTGIEQYF	TGTGCCAGCAGCCTTACAGGGATTGAGCAGTACTTC
once	TRBV20-1	TRBJ2-2	TRBD2	CSAGPGLGTGELFF	TGCAGTGCCGGACCGGGACTAGGGACCGGGGAGCTGTTTTTT
NA	TRBV5-1	TRBJ2-5	NA	CASSSRDGAETQYF	TGCGCCAGCAGCTCCCGAGATGGAGCGGAGACCCAGTACTTC
NA	TRBV27	TRBJ2-7	NA	CASSFRGRRDEQYF	TGTGCCAGCTCCTTCAGGGGCCGTAGGGACGAGCAGTACTTC
once	TRBV7-2	TRBJ2-5	NA	CASSLSGAFGETQYF	TGTGCCAGCAGCTTATCGGGGGCATTTGGAGAGACCCAGTACTTC
NA	TRBV9	TRBJ2-5	TRBD2	CASSVGAGQETQYF	TGTGCCAGCAGCGTAGGAGCGGGGCAAGAGACCCAGTACTTC
NA	TRBV20-1	TRBJ2-1	TRBD2	CRALSGTSYNEQFF	TGCAGGGCTCTTAGCGGGACCTCCTACAATGAGCAGTTCTTC
NA	TRBV29-1	TRBJ1-2	NA	CSVETANGYTF	TGCAGCGTAGAAACTGCGAATGGCTACACCTTC
NA	TRBV23-1	TRBJ1-2	NA	CASSQSKGFGYGYTF	TGCGCCAGCAGTCAATCGAAGGGGTTTGGCTATGGCTACACCTTC
NA	TRBV29-1	TRBJ2-5	TRBD1	CSFYLGTGEETQYF	TGCAGCTTCTATCTCGGGACAGGGGAAGAGACCCAGTACTTC
NA	TRBV5-4	TRBJ2-1	TRBD2	CASQRGSYNEQFF	TGTGCCAGCCAGCGGGGGAGCTACAATGAGCAGTTCTTC
NA	TRBV2	TRBJ2-7	TRBD1	CASRPGQVFYEQYF	TGTGCCAGCAGACCCGGACAGGTTTTCTACGAGCAGTACTTC
once	TRBV29-1	TRBJ1-5	NA	CSVIPGLNQPQHF	TGCAGCGTTATCCCGGGACTCAATCAGCCCCAGCATTTT
NA	TRBV30	TRBJ2-7	NA	CACNTLRYEQYF	TGTGCCTGCAACACACTGAGATACGAGCAGTACTTC
NA	TRBV3-1	TRBJ1-2	NA	CASSQAPAEDIRSGYTF	TGTGCCAGCAGCCAAGCCCCAGCCGAGGACATCCGAAGTGGCTACACCTTC
NA	TRBV12-3/TRBV12-4	TRBJ1-1	NA	CASTLGVGTEAFF	TGTGCCAGCACCCTGGGGGTCGGCACTGAAGCTTTCTTT
NA	TRBV7-8	TRBJ2-7	NA	CASSLHRYYEQYF	TGTGCCAGCAGCTTACATCGGTACTACGAGCAGTACTTC
NA	TRBV7-9	TRBJ2-5	NA	CASSLGTAKETQYF	TGTGCCAGCAGCTTAGGGACCGCTAAAGAGACCCAGTACTTC
NA	TRBV4-1	TRBJ2-7	NA	CASSLTSGGGGNYEQYF	TGCGCCAGCAGCCTGACGTCCGGGGGAGGGGGAAACTACGAGCAGTACTTC
NA	TRBV24-1	TRBJ2-7	NA	CATSDRPDRPTYEQYF	TGTGCCACCAGTGATCGCCCCGACAGGCCCACCTACGAGCAGTACTTC
NA	TRBV3-1	TRBJ2-5	TRBD2	CASSQWPSGAQETQYF	TGTGCCAGCAGCCAATGGCCTAGCGGAGCTCAAGAGACCCAGTACTTC
NA	TRBV5-6	TRBJ2-6	TRBD1	CASSLALLGQGQSGANVLTF	TGTGCCAGCAGCTTGGCCCTTCTTGGACAGGGACAATCTGGGGCCAACGTCCTGACTTTC
NA	TRBV7-6	TRBJ1-2	NA	CASSRSRTFGYGYTF	TGTGCCAGCAGCCGATCCCGGACCTTCGGCTATGGCTACACCTTC
NA	TRBV7-3	TRBJ2-1	NA	CASSTIGLGEQFF	TGTGCCAGCAGCACTATAGGGTTGGGAGAGCAGTTCTTC
NA	TRBV7-2	TRBJ1-2	NA	CASSFSQGLGYTF	TGTGCCAGCAGCTTCTCTCAGGGCCTCGGCTACACCTTC
NA	TRBV9	TRBJ2-2	TRBD1	CASSVAVGGSGELFF	TGTGCCAGCAGCGTAGCGGTAGGGGGCTCCGGGGAGCTGTTTTTT
NA	TRBV18	TRBJ2-7	NA	CASSPLSGTHEQYF	TGTGCCAGCTCACCACTTTCAGGAACCCACGAGCAGTACTTC
NA	TRBV30	TRBJ1-3	NA	CAWSEARNTIYF	TGTGCCTGGAGTGAGGCCCGAAACACCATATATTTT
NA	TRBV18	TRBJ2-7	TRBD2	CASSPSLAGYEQYF	TGTGCCAGCTCACCAAGTCTAGCGGGCTACGAGCAGTACTTC
once	TRBV30	TRBJ2-4	NA	CAWGGAKNIQYF	TGTGCCTGGGGGGGAGCCAAAAACATTCAGTACTTC
NA	TRBV29-1	TRBJ1-2	TRBD1	CSVDRADYGYTF	TGCAGCGTGGACAGGGCTGACTATGGCTACACCTTC
NA	TRBV12-3/TRBV12-4	TRBJ1-1	NA	CASSLARGAFF	TGTGCCAGCAGTTTAGCGCGAGGAGCTTTCTTT
NA	TRBV12-3/TRBV12-4	TRBJ1-4	NA	CASIPSGGYNEKLFF	TGTGCCAGCATCCCATCAGGCGGGTACAATGAAAAACTGTTTTTT
NA	TRBV20-1	TRBJ2-5	TRBD1	CSARLDRRETQYF	TGCAGTGCTAGGCTGGACAGGCGGGAGACCCAGTACTTC
NA	TRBV29-1	TRBJ2-1	TRBD1	CSVGLGTVYNEQFF	TGCAGCGTGGGTCTGGGGACAGTATACAATGAGCAGTTCTTC
NA	TRBV30	TRBJ1-5	NA	CAWSVLHSNQPQHF	TGTGCCTGGAGTGTACTTCATAGCAATCAGCCCCAGCATTTT
NA	TRBV5-4	TRBJ2-7	NA	CASSLGHSYEQYF	TGTGCCAGCAGCTTGGGCCACTCCTACGAGCAGTACTTC
NA	TRBV29-1	TRBJ2-1	TRBD2	CSVVGSGRASNRF	TGCAGCGTTGTAGGTAGCGGGAGGGCTTCGAATCGGTTC
NA	TRBV24-1	TRBJ1-2	NA	CATSDRQNYGYTF	TGTGCCACCAGTGATCGTCAGAACTATGGCTACACCTTC
NA	TRBV3-1	TRBJ1-2	NA	CASSQSRRYGYTF	TGTGCCAGCAGCCAAAGTCGTCGCTATGGCTACACCTTC